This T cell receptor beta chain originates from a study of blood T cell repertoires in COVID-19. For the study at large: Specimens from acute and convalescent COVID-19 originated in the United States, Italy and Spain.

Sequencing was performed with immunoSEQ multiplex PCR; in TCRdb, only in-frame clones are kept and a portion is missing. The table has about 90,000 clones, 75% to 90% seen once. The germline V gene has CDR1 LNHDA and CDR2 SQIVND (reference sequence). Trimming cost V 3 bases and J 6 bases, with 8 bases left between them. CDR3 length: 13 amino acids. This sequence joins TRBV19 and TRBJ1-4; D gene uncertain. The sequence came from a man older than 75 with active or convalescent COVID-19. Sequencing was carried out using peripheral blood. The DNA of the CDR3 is TGTGCCAGTAGTATCGGTAATGATGAAAAACTGTTTTTT. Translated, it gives CASSIGNDEKLFF.